The clone carrying this T cell receptor (beta chain) appeared many times. What it recognizes is unknown. The germline CDR1 and CDR2 sequences are SGHAT and FQNNGV. V trimming: 5 bases; J trimming: 0 bases; junction bases outside the gene matches: 16. CDR3 length equals 20 residues. The data originate from a study of T cell repertoires in cytomegalovirus infection. Study outcomes and limitations: Based on cumulative public TCR beta family frequency, carriers of CMV plus the relevant HLA were identified. The response measured ex vivo was dominated by TCR beta clonotypes (HLA-C-restricted and CMV-specific).

TCRdb itself ran the reads through MiXCR, one entry per CDR3 protein. The table shows roughly 500,000 distinct CDR3 sequences, with approximately 10% occurring only once. The gene calls are TRBV11-2 and TRBJ2-5; 12 nucleotides match TRBD2. The TCR sequence derives from a human donor in good health (CMV status not recorded). Some clones in this sample may be carry-over from other donors' samples. Sequencing was done on a sample of PBMCs. The chain's CDR3 is CASSPTGLAGKGDYQETQYF. In DNA form, the CDR3 reads TGTGCCAGCAGCCCGACGGGACTAGCGGGCAAAGGGGATTACCAAGAGACCCAGTACTTC.